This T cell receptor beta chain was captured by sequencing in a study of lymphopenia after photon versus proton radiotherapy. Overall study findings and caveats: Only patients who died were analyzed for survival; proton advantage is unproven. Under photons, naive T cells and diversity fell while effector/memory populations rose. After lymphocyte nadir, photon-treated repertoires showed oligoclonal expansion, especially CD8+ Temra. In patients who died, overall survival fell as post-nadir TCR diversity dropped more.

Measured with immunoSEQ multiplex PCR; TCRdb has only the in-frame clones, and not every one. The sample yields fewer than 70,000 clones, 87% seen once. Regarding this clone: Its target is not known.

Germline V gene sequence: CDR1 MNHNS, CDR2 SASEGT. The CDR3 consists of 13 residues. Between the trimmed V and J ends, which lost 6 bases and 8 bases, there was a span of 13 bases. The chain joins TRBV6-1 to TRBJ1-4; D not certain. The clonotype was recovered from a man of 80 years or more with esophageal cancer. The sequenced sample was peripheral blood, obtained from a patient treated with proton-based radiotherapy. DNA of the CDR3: TGTGCCAGCAGCCTGCTGGGAGAGGAAAAACTGTTTTTT. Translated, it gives CASSLLGEEKLFF.